Presented here are 24 T cell receptor beta chains from one specimen sequenced in a study of immune heterogeneity within non-small cell lung tumors. TCR beta CDR3 was amplified by multiplex PCR, first round around 10 cycles, 32 V and 13 J primers. TCRdb re-called the multiplex PCR reads through MiXCR, storing one row per CDR3 protein. The repertoire has some 21,000 distinct CDR3 sequences, 25% to 30% of them found once; the top ten carry less than 4.5%. Template was bulk tumor genomic DNA, 500 to 650 ng per sample. From each primary tumor, several far-apart biopsies were obtained during surgery. Their non-small cell lung cancer was newly diagnosed and untreated, and the patients underwent curative surgery. Material: lung tumor tissue. These receptors were collected from a man aged 35 to 55 with non-small cell lung cancer.

A few counts support this clonotype. V is TRBV9 and J is TRBJ1-1; 7 bases map to TRBD1. The CDR3 loop spans 14 amino acids. Per the germline V gene, CDR1 is SGDLS and CDR2 is YYNGEE. V lost 4 bases to trimming and J lost 6 bases; unmatched junction nucleotides: 9. The CDR3: CASSTRGAGAEAFF. As DNA, the CDR3 is TGTGCCAGCAGCACCAGGGGGGCGGGCGCTGAAGCTTTCTTT. Full variable domain (rest looked up from reference TRBV9 and TRBJ1-1): DSGVTQTPKHLITATGQRVTLRCSPRSGDLSVYWYQQSLDQGLQFLIQYYNGEERAKGNILERFSAQQFPDLHSELNLSSLELGDSALYFCASSTRGAGAEAFFGQGTRLTVV.

This clonotype was seen more than once but under ten times. The gene calls are TRBV7-2 and TRBJ1-3; 8 positions agree with TRBD1. CDR3 length: 16 residues. The germline CDR1 and CDR2 sequences are SGHTA and FQGNSA. V shed 5 bases and J 0 bases; nucleotides not matched to a gene: 6. The CDR3 loop is CASSGQGASSGNTIYF. Written as DNA, the CDR3 is TGTGCCAGCAGCGGGCAGGGGGCGAGCTCTGGAAACACCATATATTTT.

This clonotype is labeled as medium-sized (0.01 to 0.1%). This chain links TRBV12-3 or TRBV12-4 with TRBJ2-7; 7 bases match TRBD1. The CDR3 is made up of 15 amino acids. Trimming removed 7 bases from V and 5 bases from J; junction bases left unmatched: 14. CDR3 nucleotide sequence: TGTGCCAGCAACGCAGCCGACAGGGTGGGACACGAGCAGTACTTC. Protein: CASNAADRVGHEQYF.

This clonotype was seen a handful of times. The chain carries TRBV30 and TRBJ2-3; TRBD1 might be the D (6 bases). This CDR3 is 13 amino acids long. Trimming pared 0 bases from V and 5 bases from J, leaving 9 bases between. CDR1 is GTSNPN, CDR2 SVGIG, per germline (reference sequence). CDR3 region: CAWSVGTRDTQYF. For the CDR3, the DNA is TGTGCCTGGAGTGTGGGGACAAGAGATACGCAGTATTTT.

This clonotype showed up just a few times. The genes are TRBV6-2 or TRBV6-3 and TRBJ2-4; D may correspond to TRBD1 or TRBD2 (5 bases each). CDR3 size: 15 residues. The V end was cut by 4 bases, the J end by 3 bases, with 13 bases between. Germline CDR1 and CDR2: MNHEY and SVGEGT. The CDR3 is CASSLGVVDKNIQYF. As DNA, the CDR3 is TGTGCCAGCAGTTTGGGGGTCGTCGACAAAAACATTCAGTACTTC.

Judged by abundance, this clonotype is medium-sized. V and J are TRBV10-3 and TRBJ1-2; tentative D call: TRBD1 (5 bases). The CDR3 is made up of 13 amino acids. Between the trimmed V and J ends, which lost 2 bases and 7 bases, there was a span of 11 bases. CDR1 and CDR2 (germline): ENHRY, SYGVKD. CDR3 DNA sequence: TGTGCCATCAGTGAGGCGAAGGGACTTGGCTACACCTTC. This encodes CAISEAKGLGYTF.

This clonotype was recorded a few times. The chain links TRBV6-1 to TRBJ2-1; D not certain. CDR3 length equals 13 residues. Between the trimmed V and J ends, which lost 8 bases and 0 bases, there was a span of 8 bases. Per germline, CDR1 MNHNS and CDR2 SASEGT. This CDR3 is CASGWSSYNEQFF. The CDR3 bases are TGTGCCAGCGGGTGGAGCTCCTACAATGAGCAGTTCTTC.

The chain carries TRBV3-1 and TRBJ2-1, with 11 bases aligning to TRBD2. CDR3 length equals 18 residues. V lost 1 base to trimming and J lost 7 bases; unmatched junction nucleotides: 12. Per germline, CDR1 LGHDT and CDR2 YNNKEL (reference sequence). The CDR3 region is CASSQGAVAGGPWNEQFF. The CDR3 DNA is TGTGCCAGCAGCCAAGGAGCTGTAGCGGGAGGGCCTTGGAATGAGCAGTTCTTC.

This clonotype occurred many times. The gene calls are TRBV19 and TRBJ2-1, with 9 bases that match TRBD2. The germline V gene has CDR1 LNHDA and CDR2 SQIVND (reference sequence). Losses at the gene ends were 2 bases for V and 9 bases for J; bases not matched to a gene: 8. The CDR3 sequence is 15 residues long. The CDR3 DNA reads as TGTGCCAGTAGTATACTAAGCGGGAGGATGGGTGAGCAGTTCTTC. This codes for CASSILSGRMGEQFF.

This clonotype was counted a few times. CDR3 DNA sequence: TGCAGTGCCCAGGCGACAGTTCAAGAGACCCAGTACTTC. Translating it yields CSAQATVQETQYF. The rearrangement links TRBV20-1 to TRBJ2-5, with D perhaps TRBD1 (5 bases). Trimming took off 6 bases at V and 2 bases at J, with 13 bases between the two ends. Germline CDR1 DFQATT, CDR2 SNEGSKA (reference sequence). The CDR3 is made up of 13 amino acids.

The rearrangement uses TRBV7-9 and TRBJ1-4; no definite D call. The ends were cut back, 1 base at V and 4 bases at J, with 7 bases in the middle. The V gene's germline CDR1 is SEHNR and CDR2 FQNEAQ (reference sequence). CDR3 length: 14 residues. The CDR3 bases are TGTGCCAGCAGCTTAGGACAAGTTAATGAAAAACTGTTTTTT. Translation gives CASSLGQVNEKLFF.

Details on this clonotype: Given a much more abundant clone one base away, this may be a read error. The CDR3 DNA sequence: TGTGCCGGCAGTGGACTAGCGGGGACCACAGATACGCAGTATTTT. The encoded protein is CAGSGLAGTTDTQYF. This rearrangement joins TRBV6-2 or TRBV6-3 to TRBJ2-3, with TRBD2 identical over 12 bases. The CDR3 has 15 amino acids. Germline CDR1 and CDR2: MNHEY and SVGEGT.

This clonotype appeared once. This may arise from a read error, as a much more abundant clone is one base away. The chain couples TRBV6-2 or TRBV6-3 to TRBJ2-1; a weak D match, TRBD1 (7 bases). There are 14 residues in the CDR3. Germline values: CDR1 MNHEY, CDR2 SVGEGT. Trimming shortened V by 0 bases and J by 6 bases, and 9 bases separated the two germline ends. For the CDR3, the DNA is TGTGCCAGCAGTTACTCCCAGGGGGGCAATGAGCAGTTCTTC. Protein: CASSYSQGGNEQFF.

This clonotype has ten or more counts. The rearrangement uses TRBV12-3 or TRBV12-4 and TRBJ2-3; 11 bases are shared with TRBD2. Trimming at V came to 2 bases and at J to 0 bases, leaving 7 bases not matched to a gene. This CDR3 contains 18 residues. The CDR3 DNA reads as TGTGCCAGCAGTTTATTCGCCGGGACTAGCGGTAGCACAGATACGCAGTATTTT. Its translation is CASSLFAGTSGSTDTQYF.

This clonotype was detected ten times or more. The rearrangement uses TRBV2 and TRBJ1-5; D remains unclear. CDR1 SNHLY and CDR2 FYNNEI come from the germline V gene. CDR3 size: 13 residues. V lost 4 bases and J 3 bases, leaving 7 bases between the germline ends. The CDR3: CASSAGINQPQHF. CDR3 nucleotide sequence: TGTGCCAGCAGTGCCGGGATCAATCAGCCCCAGCATTTT.

Remarks on this clonotype: A much larger clone is a single base away; this may be a read error. The rearrangement joins TRBV12-3 or TRBV12-4 to TRBJ2-1; TRBD1 is a possible D gene (6 bases). This CDR3 is 14 amino acids long. Trimming pared 8 bases from V and 7 bases from J, leaving 18 bases between. The CDR3 is CASGRQVENNEQFF. The DNA of the CDR3 is TGTGCCAGCGGTAGACAGGTGGAGAATAATGAGCAGTTCTTC.

Ten or more counts support this clonotype. V gene TRBV20-1 combines with J gene TRBJ1-2; 10 nucleotides line up with TRBD1. This CDR3 is 13 amino acids long. Germline values: CDR1 DFQATT, CDR2 SNEGSKA (reference sequence). Trimming cost V 2 bases and J 8 bases; bases outside gene matches: 5. CDR3 nucleotide sequence: TGCAGTGCTAGATCGGGACAGGGGAAAGGCTACACCTTC. This sequence encodes CSARSGQGKGYTF.

The chain employs TRBV11-3 and TRBJ2-3; either TRBD1 or TRBD2 may supply D (7 bases each). Germline values: CDR1 SGHNT, CDR2 YENEEA. The V end was cut by 3 bases, the J end by 3 bases, with 19 bases between. The CDR3 is 17 amino acids. CDR3 amino acids: CASSFRGGRAGTDTQYF. CDR3 sequence (DNA): TGTGCCAGCAGCTTCAGGGGGGGGAGGGCTGGAACAGATACGCAGTATTTT.

The rearrangement links TRBV7-9 to TRBJ2-2; tentatively, D is TRBD2 (5 bases). With 8 bases removed from V and 6 bases from J, the gap between germline ends came to 13 bases. This CDR3 is built from 13 residues. Germline V CDR1 and CDR2: SEHNR, FQNEAQ (reference sequence). The CDR3 loop reads CASERRAAGELFF. The CDR3 bases are TGTGCCAGCGAACGGCGAGCGGCCGGGGAGCTGTTTTTT.

This clonotype was counted a few times. CDR3 bases: TGCAGTGCTAGAGATCGGGGGACTAGCGCATCTAGCACAGATACGCAGTATTTT. Translated, it gives CSARDRGTSASSTDTQYF. V is TRBV20-1 and J is TRBJ2-3; 10 bases are a match to TRBD2. Germline V gene sequence: CDR1 DFQATT, CDR2 SNEGSKA (reference sequence). J was trimmed by 0 bases and V by 0 bases; bases with no gene match: 9. This CDR3 has 18 amino acids.

This clonotype is labeled as medium-sized. The J gene is TRBJ2-3, the V gene TRBV6-1; no clear D. CDR1 is MNHNS, CDR2 SASEGT, per germline. The V gene lost 6 bases and the J gene lost 2 bases, with 18 bases spanning the gap. The length of the CDR3 is 16 residues. CDR3 DNA sequence: TGTGCCAGCAGCGACCCCGGACGTTTATCCACAGATACGCAGTATTTT. Translation gives CASSDPGRLSTDTQYF.

This clonotype was counted between two and nine times. V and J are TRBV19 and TRBJ1-4; D remains unclear. The CDR3 has 13 residues. Germline V lookup: CDR1 LNHDA, CDR2 SQIVND (reference sequence). V lost 6 bases to trimming and J lost 8 bases, with 13 bases between them. The DNA for the CDR3 is TGTGCCAGTAGGTCGAGGGAAGGAGAAAAACTGTTTTTT. Translation gives CASRSREGEKLFF.

This chain uses TRBV11-3 with TRBJ2-1; 11 bases are shared with TRBD2. The J segment lost 5 bases and the V segment lost 5 bases, leaving 8 bases of the junction unmatched. Germline assignment: CDR1 SGHNT and CDR2 YENEEA. This CDR3 contains 16 residues. The CDR3 nucleotides are TGTGCCAGCAGCCGCGGGACTAGCGGACTCCACAATGAGCAGTTCTTC. Translation: CASSRGTSGLHNEQFF.

Comments on this clonotype: This clone may be a read error of a much larger clone one base away. The chain couples TRBV11-3 to TRBJ1-6; TRBD1 is a possible D gene (5 bases). CDR3 length: 16 residues. Germline CDR1 reads SGHNT; CDR2 reads YENEEA. CDR3 DNA: TGTGCCAGAAGCTTACCGAGGGGAAGGGTTAATTCACCCCTCCACTTT. Protein: CARSLPRGRVNSPLHF.